The T cell receptor beta chain under discussion was sequenced for a study of radiotherapy plus CTLA-4 blockade in lung cancer (dated by TCRdb to between 2018 and 2020). Notes on the research overall: Objective responses occurred in around 19% of enrolled patients, and 30% to 35% achieved disease control.

Results and caveats for the whole study, not just this receptor: The strongest predictors of response, as reported, were early dynamic changes in blood T cell clones along with a rise in serum interferon-beta after radiation. After treatment with radiotherapy and ipilimumab, TCR clones that originated in tumors expanded in peripheral blood.

The study tested focal radiation therapy combined with CTLA-4 blockade (ipilimumab) in patients with chemo-refractory metastatic non-small-cell lung cancer. The library came from the immunoSEQ multiplex PCR assay. TCRdb stores this immuneACCESS table with in-frame sequences only. Part of the clones is absent; in the studies checked, under half of the shortfall reflects unresolved V genes, and no reason is known for the rest. The sample table records tens of thousands of clones; 70% to 85% of these occur just once. Together, the top ten hold around 4.2% of the sample. Germline trimming: 9 bases from V, 9 bases from J; junction bases outside gene matches: 9. The CDR3 runs 13 amino acids, cysteine and phenylalanine included. The sequence is cut down to CDR3 DNA, 39 bases in frame from base 1. The germline V gene supplies CDR1 MNHNS and CDR2 SASEGT. About this clone: Its antigen target is currently unknown. No base quality values were provided; no much bigger clone lies one nucleotide off.

Sequences were derived from peripheral blood, sampled from a patient treated with radiotherapy plus ipilimumab. The sequence was obtained from a human donor with non-small cell lung cancer who had a partial response to radiotherapy plus ipilimumab. The chain is encoded by TRBV6-1 joined to TRBJ2-1; 9 central bases correspond to TRBD1. The CDR3 reads as follows: CASVTGGGGEQFF. The DNA sequence reads TGTGCCAGTGTTACAGGGGGCGGGGGTGAGCAGTTCTTC.